This T cell receptor beta chain was observed in a study of cytomegalovirus exposure and HLA in healthy donors. Study outcomes and limitations: A list of more than 150 TCR beta chains associated with cytomegalovirus was given. Excluded: some indistinguishable V segments such as TRBV6-2 and TRBV6-3. Later on, a genetic analysis was performed. It linked a missense variant in DCLRE1C with V- and J-gene trimming of TCR beta.

V shed 4 bases and J 9 bases; nucleotides not matched to a gene: 10. CDR1 and CDR2 from the germline V gene are SGHRS and YFSETQ. CDR3 length: 14 residues. A multiplex PCR was run with 60 Vbeta primers and 13 Jbeta primers. In the authors' methods: A follow-up analysis tallied 70 million to 80 million unique TCR beta chains, approximately 10 million shared. Profiling relied on immunoSEQ multiplex PCR, and the TCRdb table lists in-frame clones only, not all of them. Clonal size and the V and J genes are those of that table, whereas D and trimming came from the DNA. The sample lists roughly 90,000 clones, around four fifths occurring once. Of note for this clone: The target antigen is unknown.

The V call is TRBV5-1, the J call TRBJ1-3; 7 bases line up with TRBD1. This clonotype originated in a man aged 25-40 years in good health and CMV-seropositive. The sequenced sample was PBMCs. The CDR3 DNA reads as TGCGCCAGCAGCCGCGACAGGGACGCGGGCACCATATATTTT. Translating gives CASSRDRDAGTIYF.